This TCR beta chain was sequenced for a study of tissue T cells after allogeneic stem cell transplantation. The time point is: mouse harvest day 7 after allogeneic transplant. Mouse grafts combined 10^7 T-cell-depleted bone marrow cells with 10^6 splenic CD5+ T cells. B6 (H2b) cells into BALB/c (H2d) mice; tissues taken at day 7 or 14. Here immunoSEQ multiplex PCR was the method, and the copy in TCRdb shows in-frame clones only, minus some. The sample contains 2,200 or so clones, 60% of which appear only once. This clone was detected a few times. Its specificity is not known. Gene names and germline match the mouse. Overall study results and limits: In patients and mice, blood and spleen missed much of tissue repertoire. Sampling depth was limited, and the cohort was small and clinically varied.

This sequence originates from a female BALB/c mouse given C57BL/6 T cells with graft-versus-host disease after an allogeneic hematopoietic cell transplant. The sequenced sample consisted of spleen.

The sequenced part of the CDR3 DNA is TGTGCTAGCAGTTCCGCCTACAGGGGCAACAACCAGGCTCCGCTT. This encodes CASSSAYRGNNQAPL. The complete CDR3 sequence is CASSSAYRGNNQAPLF. The chain is built from TRBV29 and TRBJ1-5; TRBD1 aligns across 7 bases. The read terminates 1 residue before the CDR3 end, so the remaining end is supplied by the germline J gene. Germline CDR1 reads MSHET; CDR2 reads SYDVDS. Trimming cost V 4 bases and J 1 base; bases outside gene matches: 7. The CDR3 contains 16 residues.